This TCR beta chain emerged from a study of T cell responses to AZD1222 COVID-19 vaccine. Study results and limitations: Spike-specific TCR breadth rose after two AZD1222 doses, and depth rose as well. Unmutated regions of variants are reportedly targeted by nearly half of spike-specific TCRs. Spike-wide vaccine-associated CD4 TCRs dominated at 160-218 and 743-854. Clonal diversity may have been underestimated in mostly white British donors.

Libraries were prepared by immunoSEQ multiplex PCR; TCRdb keeps only in-frame clonotypes and omits some of them. This repertoire shows roughly 150,000 clones, approximately 88% found once; its top ten account for 0.85% to 1.1%. This clone was seen only once. Its antigen is unidentified. The clonotype originates from an adult who received the AZD1222 COVID-19 vaccine. Sequences were derived from peripheral blood, sampled 28 days after the second AZD1222 dose.

The DNA for the CDR3 is TGTGCCAGCAGCAAAGATCCCCCCGGGACTAGCGGGCCCTACGAGCAGTACTTC. It encodes CASSKDPPGTSGPYEQYF. The genes are TRBV21-1 and TRBJ2-7; TRBD2 is the table's D call, not checked against the DNA. TRBV21-1 is marked as a pseudogene. There are 18 residues in the CDR3.